This T cell receptor (beta chain) was sequenced during a study of OX40 agonist ivuxolimab in advanced cancers. Generated by immunoSEQ multiplex PCR, the TCRdb table keeps only in-frame clones and is missing some. The sample carries 25,000 to 35,000 clones, 65% to 85% recorded once. This CDR3 contains 15 residues. V lost 3 bases and J lost 2, with 11 bases in between. Germline-derived CDR1 and CDR2 are MDHEN and SYDVKM. The TCR sequence derives from an adult with an advanced solid tumor such as melanoma, head and neck, liver or kidney cancer. The chain links TRBV28 to TRBJ1-5; maybe TRBD1 (5 bases). The material was CD4+ or CD8+ T cells sorted from blood, obtained in a trial of the OX40 agonist ivuxolimab. The CDR3 DNA reads TGTGCCAGCAGTTTGAGGGGCGCGGGCAATCAGCCCCAGCATTTT. It is translated as CASSLRGAGNQPQHF.